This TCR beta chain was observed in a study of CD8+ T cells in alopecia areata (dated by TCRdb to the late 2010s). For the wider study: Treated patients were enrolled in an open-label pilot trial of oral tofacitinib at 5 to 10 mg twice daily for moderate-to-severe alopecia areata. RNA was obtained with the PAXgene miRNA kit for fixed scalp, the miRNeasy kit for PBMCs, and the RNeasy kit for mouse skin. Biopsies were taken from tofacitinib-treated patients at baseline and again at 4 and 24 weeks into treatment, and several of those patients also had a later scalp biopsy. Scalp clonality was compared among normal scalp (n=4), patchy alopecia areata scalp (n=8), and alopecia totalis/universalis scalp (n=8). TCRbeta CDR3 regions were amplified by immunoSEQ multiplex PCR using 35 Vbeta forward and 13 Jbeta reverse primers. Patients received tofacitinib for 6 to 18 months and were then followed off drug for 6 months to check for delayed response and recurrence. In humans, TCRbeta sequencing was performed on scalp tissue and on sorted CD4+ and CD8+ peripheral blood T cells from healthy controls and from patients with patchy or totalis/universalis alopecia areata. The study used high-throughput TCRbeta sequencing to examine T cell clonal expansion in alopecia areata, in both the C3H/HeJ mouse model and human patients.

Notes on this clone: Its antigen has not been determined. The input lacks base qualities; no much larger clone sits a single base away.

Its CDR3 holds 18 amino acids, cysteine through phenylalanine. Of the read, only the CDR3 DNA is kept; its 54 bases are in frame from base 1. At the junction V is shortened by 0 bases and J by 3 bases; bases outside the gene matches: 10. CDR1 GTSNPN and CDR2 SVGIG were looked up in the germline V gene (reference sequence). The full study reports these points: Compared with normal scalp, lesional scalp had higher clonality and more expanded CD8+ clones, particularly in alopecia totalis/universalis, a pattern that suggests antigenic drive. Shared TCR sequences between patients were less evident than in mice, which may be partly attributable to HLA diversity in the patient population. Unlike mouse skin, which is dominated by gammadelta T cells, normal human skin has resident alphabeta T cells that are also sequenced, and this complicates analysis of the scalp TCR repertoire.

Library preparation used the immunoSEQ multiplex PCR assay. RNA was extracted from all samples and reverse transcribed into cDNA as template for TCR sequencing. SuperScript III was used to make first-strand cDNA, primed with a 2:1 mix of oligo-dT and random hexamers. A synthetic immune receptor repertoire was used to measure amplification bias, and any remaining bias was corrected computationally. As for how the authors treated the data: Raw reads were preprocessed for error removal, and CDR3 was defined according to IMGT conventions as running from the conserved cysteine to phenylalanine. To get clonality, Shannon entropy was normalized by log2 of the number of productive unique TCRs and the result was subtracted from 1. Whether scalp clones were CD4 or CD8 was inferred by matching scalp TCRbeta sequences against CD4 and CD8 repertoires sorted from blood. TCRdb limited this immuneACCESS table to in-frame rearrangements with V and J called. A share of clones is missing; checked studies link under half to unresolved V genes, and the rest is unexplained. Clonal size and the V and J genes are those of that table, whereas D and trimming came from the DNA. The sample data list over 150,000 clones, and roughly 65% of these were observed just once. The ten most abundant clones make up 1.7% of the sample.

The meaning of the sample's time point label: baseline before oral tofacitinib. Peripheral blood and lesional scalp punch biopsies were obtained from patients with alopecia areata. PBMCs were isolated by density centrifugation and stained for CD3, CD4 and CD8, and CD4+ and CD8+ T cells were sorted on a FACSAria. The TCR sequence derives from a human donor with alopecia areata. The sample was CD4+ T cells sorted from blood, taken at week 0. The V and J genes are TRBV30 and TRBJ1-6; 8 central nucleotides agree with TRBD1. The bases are TGTGCCTGGAGTGTTGGGGCAGGGGGCAAATACTATAATTCACCCCTCCACTTT. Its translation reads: CAWSVGAGGKYYNSPLHF.